The 2 T cell receptor beta chains presented below share a single source sample, sequenced in a study of blood T cell repertoires in COVID-19. Sequencing was performed with immunoSEQ multiplex PCR; in TCRdb, only in-frame clones are kept and a portion is missing. The sample records 270,000 or so clones, 80% to 90% being singletons. Sequenced material: peripheral blood. These receptors all come from a woman between 45 and 60 years old who had recovered from COVID-19.

The chain recombines TRBV7-9 with TRBJ2-5, with no clear D. From germline, CDR1 is SEHNR and CDR2 FQNEAQ (reference sequence). V was cut by 6 bases and J by 5 bases, with 10 bases left in between. There are 12 residues in the CDR3. Here the CDR3 reads CASSRTGETQYF. The CDR3 DNA follows: TGTGCCAGCAGTCGAACGGGTGAGACCCAGTACTTC.

The rearrangement uses TRBV11-2 and TRBJ2-1, with 7 bases aligning to TRBD2. Germline CDR1 is SGHAT and CDR2 is FQNNGV. The CDR3 loop spans 14 amino acids. V was clipped by 0 bases and J by 6 bases; unmatched bases: 2. Here the CDR3 DNA reads TGTGCCAGCAGCTTAGAAACTAGCGTCAATGAGCAGTTCTTC. Translation: CASSLETSVNEQFF.